This is a list of T cell receptor beta chains from one sample in a study of beta chain features in type 1 diabetes. Profiled with immunoSEQ multiplex PCR; TCRdb holds only in-frame clones, not every one. Of roughly 400,000 clones listed, 9.6% were seen once; the top ten hold 0.6%. The sample was central memory CD4+ T cells from blood. The receptors stem from a young man with type 1 diabetes. Both conserved end residues are part of each CDR3. Each record gives: V gene, J gene, D gene, clone size, CDR3 DNA, CDR3 protein. The D gene is left open where the match is weak. Size is stated for part of the rows, as once, few or many counts, or as a class when the clone is expanded.

v_call: TRBV7-3
j_call: TRBJ2-2
d_call: TRBD2
clone_size: few
cdr3_nt: TGTGCCAGCAGCTTAACAGGGACTAGCGGCGGGGAGCTGTTTTTT
cdr3_aa: CASSLTGTSGGELFF

v_call: TRBV7-2
j_call: TRBJ2-3
d_call: NA
clone_size: NA
cdr3_nt: TGTGCCAGCAGCTTAGGGGCTAGCCCCGGCACAGATACGCAGTATTTT
cdr3_aa: CASSLGASPGTDTQYF

v_call: TRBV7-6
j_call: TRBJ1-2
d_call: TRBD1
clone_size: many
cdr3_nt: TGTGCCAGCAGCCTCAGGACAGGGGGCTTCTATGGCTACACCTTC
cdr3_aa: CASSLRTGGFYGYTF

v_call: TRBV15
j_call: TRBJ1-2
d_call: NA
clone_size: NA
cdr3_nt: TGTGCCACCAGCAGAGATCGGGGAGTCAACTATGGCTACACCTTC
cdr3_aa: CATSRDRGVNYGYTF

v_call: TRBV5-1
j_call: TRBJ2-5
d_call: TRBD2
clone_size: few
cdr3_nt: TGCGCCAGCAGCCCACCTAGCGGGAGAGAGACCCAGTACTTC
cdr3_aa: CASSPPSGRETQYF

v_call: TRBV28
j_call: TRBJ2-7
d_call: NA
clone_size: few
cdr3_nt: TGTGCCAGCACTAATTTGGTCGAGCAGTACTTC
cdr3_aa: CASTNLVEQYF

v_call: TRBV19
j_call: TRBJ2-7
d_call: NA
clone_size: NA
cdr3_nt: TGTGCCAAAAGGCGGGAAGAGGGCGAGCAGTACTTC
cdr3_aa: CAKRREEGEQYF

v_call: TRBV28
j_call: TRBJ1-5
d_call: TRBD1
clone_size: few
cdr3_nt: TGTGCCAGCAGTCGAGCCGGACAGGGTGGCAATCAGCCCCAGCATTTT
cdr3_aa: CASSRAGQGGNQPQHF

v_call: TRBV21-1
j_call: TRBJ2-1
d_call: NA
clone_size: few
cdr3_nt: TGTGCCAGCAGCAATTGGAGCCCCCTTGGGAATGAGCAGTTCTTC
cdr3_aa: CASSNWSPLGNEQFF

v_call: TRBV7-9
j_call: TRBJ2-6
d_call: TRBD1
clone_size: few
cdr3_nt: TGTGCCAGCAGCCCCCGACAGGGTACCTCTGGGGCCAACGTCCTGACTTTC
cdr3_aa: CASSPRQGTSGANVLTF

v_call: TRBV6-5
j_call: TRBJ2-7
d_call: TRBD1
clone_size: NA
cdr3_nt: TGTGCCAGTTCAATCCGGGACAGGTCCTCGCAGTACTTC
cdr3_aa: CASSIRDRSSQYF

v_call: TRBV11-2
j_call: TRBJ2-3
d_call: NA
clone_size: NA
cdr3_nt: TGTGCCAGCGAGCGGGCAAGCACAGATACGCAGTATTTT
cdr3_aa: CASERASTDTQYF

v_call: TRBV7-9
j_call: TRBJ1-1
d_call: NA
clone_size: NA
cdr3_nt: TGTGCCAGCAGCTTAGTAGCCACCCATTCGGGGCAACAAGCTTTCTTT
cdr3_aa: CASSLVATHSGQQAFF

v_call: TRBV15
j_call: TRBJ2-5
d_call: NA
clone_size: many
cdr3_nt: TGTGCCACCAGCAGAGATAGCAAGGCAGGAGAGACCCAGTACTTC
cdr3_aa: CATSRDSKAGETQYF

v_call: TRBV5-5
j_call: TRBJ1-2
d_call: TRBD1
clone_size: few
cdr3_nt: TGCGCCAGCAGCACGCGACAGGGGAACTATGGCTACACCTTC
cdr3_aa: CASSTRQGNYGYTF

v_call: TRBV7-3
j_call: TRBJ1-1
d_call: TRBD1
clone_size: few
cdr3_nt: TGTGCCAGCAGCCCTACGACAGGGTGGGGCACTGAAGCTTTCTTT
cdr3_aa: CASSPTTGWGTEAFF

v_call: TRBV5-1
j_call: TRBJ1-1
d_call: TRBD1
clone_size: once
cdr3_nt: TGCGCCAGCAGCTTGGGGTACACAGGGGGCTTCACTGAAGCTTTCTTT
cdr3_aa: CASSLGYTGGFTEAFF

v_call: TRBV7-9
j_call: TRBJ2-1
d_call: NA
clone_size: few
cdr3_nt: TGTGCCAGCAGCTTAGATCAGGGCGGGTCGAGCTCCTACAATGAGCAGTTCTTC
cdr3_aa: CASSLDQGGSSSYNEQFF

v_call: TRBV18
j_call: TRBJ1-2
d_call: NA
clone_size: NA
cdr3_nt: TGTGCCAGCTCACCCTCCGAAGAAAACTATGGCTACACCTTC
cdr3_aa: CASSPSEENYGYTF

v_call: TRBV11-3
j_call: TRBJ1-1
d_call: TRBD1
clone_size: NA
cdr3_nt: TGTGCCAGCAGCTTAGCCGGGACAGGGAATACTGAAGCTTTCTTT
cdr3_aa: CASSLAGTGNTEAFF

v_call: TRBV7-9
j_call: TRBJ2-1
d_call: TRBD1
clone_size: few
cdr3_nt: TGTGCCAGCAGCTTAGGGGGACAGTACAACAATGAGCAGTTCTTC
cdr3_aa: CASSLGGQYNNEQFF

v_call: TRBV19
j_call: TRBJ1-2
d_call: NA
clone_size: few
cdr3_nt: TGTGCCAGTAGCCCAGGTGATCGACTCTATGGCTACACCTTC
cdr3_aa: CASSPGDRLYGYTF

v_call: TRBV7-9
j_call: TRBJ2-1
d_call: NA
clone_size: NA
cdr3_nt: TGTGCCAGCAGCTTCGGGAGTTCAGTCGATGAGCAGTTCTTC
cdr3_aa: CASSFGSSVDEQFF

v_call: TRBV9
j_call: TRBJ2-7
d_call: TRBD2
clone_size: NA
cdr3_nt: TGTGCCAGCAGCCCCCGAGGAGCGGGGGGCTACGAGCAGTACTTC
cdr3_aa: CASSPRGAGGYEQYF

v_call: TRBV11-2
j_call: TRBJ2-5
d_call: TRBD2
clone_size: NA
cdr3_nt: TGTGCCAGCAGCACTCATAGCGGGCATCAAGAGACCCAGTACTTC
cdr3_aa: CASSTHSGHQETQYF

v_call: TRBV21-1
j_call: TRBJ2-6
d_call: NA
clone_size: many
cdr3_nt: TGTGCCAGCAGCAAAGCGGAGGGTCCTGGGGCCAACGTCCTGACTTTC
cdr3_aa: CASSKAEGPGANVLTF